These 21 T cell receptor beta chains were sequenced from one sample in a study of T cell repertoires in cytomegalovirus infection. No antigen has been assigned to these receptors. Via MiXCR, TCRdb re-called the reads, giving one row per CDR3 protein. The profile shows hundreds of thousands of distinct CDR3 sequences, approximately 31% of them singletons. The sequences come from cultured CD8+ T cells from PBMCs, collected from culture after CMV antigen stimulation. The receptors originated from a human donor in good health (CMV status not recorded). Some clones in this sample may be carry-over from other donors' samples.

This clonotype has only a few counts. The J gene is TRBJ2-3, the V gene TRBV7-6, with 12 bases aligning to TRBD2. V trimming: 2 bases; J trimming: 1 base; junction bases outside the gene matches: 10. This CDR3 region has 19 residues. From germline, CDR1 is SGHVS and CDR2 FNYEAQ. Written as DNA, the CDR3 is TGTGCCAGCAGCTTATATCGAACTAGCGGGGGGCCGGGCACAGATACGCAGTATTTT. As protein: CASSLYRTSGGPGTDTQYF.

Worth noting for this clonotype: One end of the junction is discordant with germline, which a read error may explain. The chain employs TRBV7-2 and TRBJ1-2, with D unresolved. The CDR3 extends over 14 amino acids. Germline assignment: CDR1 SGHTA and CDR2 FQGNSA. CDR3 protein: CASSPITANYDYTF. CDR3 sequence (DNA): TGTGCCAGCAGCCCCATAACAGCTAACTATGACTACACCTTC.

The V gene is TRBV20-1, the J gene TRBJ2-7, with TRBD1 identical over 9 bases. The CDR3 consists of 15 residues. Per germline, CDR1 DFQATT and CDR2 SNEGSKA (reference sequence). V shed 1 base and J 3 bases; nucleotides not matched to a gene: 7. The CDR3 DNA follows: TGCAGTGCTAGAGTTCCGGACAGGGGTATCTACGAGCAGTACTTC. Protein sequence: CSARVPDRGIYEQYF.

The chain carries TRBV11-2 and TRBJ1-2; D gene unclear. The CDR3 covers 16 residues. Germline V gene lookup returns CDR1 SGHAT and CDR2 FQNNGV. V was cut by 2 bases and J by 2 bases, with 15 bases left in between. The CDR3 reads CASSLWTFTANYGYTF. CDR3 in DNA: TGTGCCAGCAGCTTATGGACTTTCACCGCAAACTATGGCTACACCTTC.

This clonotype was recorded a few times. CDR3 amino acids: CASSQEGSPTFYNEQFF. In DNA, the CDR3 is TGTGCCAGCAGCCAAGAAGGAAGCCCTACCTTCTACAATGAGCAGTTCTTC. The chain joins TRBV4-2 to TRBJ2-1; D is unclear. Per the germline V gene, CDR1 is LGHNA and CDR2 is YNFKEQ. The length of the CDR3 is 17 residues. V dropped 0 bases and J dropped 3 bases, with 15 bases sitting between them.

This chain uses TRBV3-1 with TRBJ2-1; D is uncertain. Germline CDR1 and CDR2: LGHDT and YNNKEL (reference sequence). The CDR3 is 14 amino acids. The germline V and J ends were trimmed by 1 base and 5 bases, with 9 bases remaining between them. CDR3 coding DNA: TGTGCCAGCAGCCAAGTGGGCGTACACAATGAGCAGTTCTTC. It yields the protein CASSQVGVHNEQFF.

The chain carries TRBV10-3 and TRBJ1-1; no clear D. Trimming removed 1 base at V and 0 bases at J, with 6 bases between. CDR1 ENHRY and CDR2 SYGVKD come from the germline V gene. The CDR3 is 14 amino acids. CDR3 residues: CAISEFSVNTEAFF. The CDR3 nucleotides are TGTGCCATCAGTGAGTTCAGCGTGAACACTGAAGCTTTCTTT.

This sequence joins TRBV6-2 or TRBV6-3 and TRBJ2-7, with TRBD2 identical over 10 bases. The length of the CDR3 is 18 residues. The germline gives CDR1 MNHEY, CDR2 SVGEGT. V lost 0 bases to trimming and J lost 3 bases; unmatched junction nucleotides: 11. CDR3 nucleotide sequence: TGTGCCAGCAGTTACTCGATTTCTAGCGGGGGCCGAAGCTACGAGCAGTACTTC. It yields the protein CASSYSISSGGRSYEQYF.

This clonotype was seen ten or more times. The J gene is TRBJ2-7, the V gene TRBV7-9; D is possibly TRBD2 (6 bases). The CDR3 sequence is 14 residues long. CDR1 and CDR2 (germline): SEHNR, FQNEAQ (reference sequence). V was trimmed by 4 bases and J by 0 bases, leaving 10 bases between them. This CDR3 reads CASSSDGSSYEQYF. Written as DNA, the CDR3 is TGTGCCAGCAGCTCGGACGGGAGCTCCTACGAGCAGTACTTC.

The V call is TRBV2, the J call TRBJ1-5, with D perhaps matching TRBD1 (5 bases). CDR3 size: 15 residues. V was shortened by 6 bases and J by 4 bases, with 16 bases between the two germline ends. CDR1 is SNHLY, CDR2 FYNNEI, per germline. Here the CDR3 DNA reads TGTGCCAGCAGCGCTCAGGGTGGGAGGAATCAGCCCCAGCATTTT. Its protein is CASSAQGGRNQPQHF. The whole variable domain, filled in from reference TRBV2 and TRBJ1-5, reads EPEVTQTPSHQVTQMGQEVILRCVPISNHLYFYWYRQILGQKVEFLVSFYNNEISEKSEIFDDQFSVERPDGSNFTLKIRSTKLEDSAMYFCASSAQGGRNQPQHFGDGTRLSIL.

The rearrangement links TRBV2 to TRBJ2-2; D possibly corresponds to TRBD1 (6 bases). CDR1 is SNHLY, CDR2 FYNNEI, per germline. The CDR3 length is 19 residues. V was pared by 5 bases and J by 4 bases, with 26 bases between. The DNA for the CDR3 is TGTGCCAGCAGTCCCGAGTCGCAGGGGACGGCCGCTCCCACCGGGGAGCTGTTTTTT. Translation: CASSPESQGTAAPTGELFF.

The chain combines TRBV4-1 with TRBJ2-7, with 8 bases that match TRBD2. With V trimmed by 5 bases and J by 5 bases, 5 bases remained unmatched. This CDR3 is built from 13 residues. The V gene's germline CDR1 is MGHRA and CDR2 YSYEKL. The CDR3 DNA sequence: TGCGCCAGCAGCGGAGCGGGGGTCAACGAGCAGTACTTC. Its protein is CASSGAGVNEQYF.

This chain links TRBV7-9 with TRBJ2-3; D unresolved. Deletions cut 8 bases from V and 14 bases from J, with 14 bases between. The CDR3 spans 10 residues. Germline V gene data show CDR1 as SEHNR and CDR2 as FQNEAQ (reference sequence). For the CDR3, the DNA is TGTGCCAGCTTGGGCTCGAATCCGTATTTT. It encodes CASLGSNPYF.

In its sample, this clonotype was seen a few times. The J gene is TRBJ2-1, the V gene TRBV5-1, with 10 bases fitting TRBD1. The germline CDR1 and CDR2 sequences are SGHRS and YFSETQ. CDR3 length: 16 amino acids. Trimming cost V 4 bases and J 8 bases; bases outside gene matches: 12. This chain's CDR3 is CASSPAIGQGGDEQFF. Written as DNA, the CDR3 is TGCGCCAGCAGCCCGGCCATAGGACAGGGGGGGGATGAGCAGTTCTTC.

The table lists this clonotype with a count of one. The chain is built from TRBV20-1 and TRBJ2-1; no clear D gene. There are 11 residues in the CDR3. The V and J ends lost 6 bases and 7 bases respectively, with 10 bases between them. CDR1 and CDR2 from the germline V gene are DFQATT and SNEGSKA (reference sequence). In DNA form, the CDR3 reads TGCAGTGCGACAATAGTAAATGAGCAGTTCTTC. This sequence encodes CSATIVNEQFF.

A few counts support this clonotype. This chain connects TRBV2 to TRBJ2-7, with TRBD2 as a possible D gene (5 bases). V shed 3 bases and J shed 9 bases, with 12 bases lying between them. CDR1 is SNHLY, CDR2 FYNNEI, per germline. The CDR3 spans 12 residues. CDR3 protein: CASSDTTGVQYF. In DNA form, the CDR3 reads TGTGCCAGCAGTGACACCACCGGGGTGCAGTACTTC.

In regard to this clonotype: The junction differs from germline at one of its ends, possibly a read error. The CDR3 here is CASTEGPGLFF. The CDR3 DNA is TGTGCCAGCACTGAAGGGCCAGGACTGTTTTTT. This chain uses TRBV6-1 with TRBJ1-4; D ambiguous. The CDR3 length is 11 residues. From germline, CDR1 is MNHNS and CDR2 SASEGT.

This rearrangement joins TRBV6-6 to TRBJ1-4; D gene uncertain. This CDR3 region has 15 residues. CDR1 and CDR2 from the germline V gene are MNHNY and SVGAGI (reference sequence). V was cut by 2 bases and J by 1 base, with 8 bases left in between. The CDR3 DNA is TGTGCCAGCAGTTACGTAAAGGGAACTAATGAAAAACTGTTTTTT. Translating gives CASSYVKGTNEKLFF.

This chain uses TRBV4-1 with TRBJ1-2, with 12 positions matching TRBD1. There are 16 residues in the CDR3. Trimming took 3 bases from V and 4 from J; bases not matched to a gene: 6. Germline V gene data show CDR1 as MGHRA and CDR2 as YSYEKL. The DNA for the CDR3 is TGCGCCAGCAGCCATTCGCCGGGACAGGGGGCCTATGGCTACACCTTC. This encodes CASSHSPGQGAYGYTF.

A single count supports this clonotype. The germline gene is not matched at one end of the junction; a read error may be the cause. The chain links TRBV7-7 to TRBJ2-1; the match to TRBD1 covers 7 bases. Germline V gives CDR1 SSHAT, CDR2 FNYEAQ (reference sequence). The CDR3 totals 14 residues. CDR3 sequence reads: CASSLGTEGDEQFF. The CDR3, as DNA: TGTGCTAGCAGCTTAGGGACAGAGGGCGATGAGCAGTTCTTC.

CDR3 DNA: TGTGCCAGCAGTTACTCGAACTGGGATTTGAACACTGAAGCTTTCTTT. Amino acid sequence: CASSYSNWDLNTEAFF. The chain uses TRBV6-6 and TRBJ1-1; D uncertain. CDR1 is MNHNY and CDR2 is SVGAGI in the germline V gene (reference sequence). Trimming took 0 bases from V and 0 from J, leaving 11 bases between them. This CDR3 has 16 residues.